This T cell receptor (beta chain) was identified during a study of post-analysis software for immune sequencing data. TCR beta cDNA libraries had unique molecular identifiers. TCRdb called the PCR reads again in MiXCR, with one record for every CDR3 protein. The table shows around 400,000 distinct CDR3 sequences, with around a third occurring only once. Sequencing input: blood. This clonotype originated in a girl between 10 and 17 years old with multiple sclerosis.

CDR3 region: CASSKRRMVRGQETQYF. The CDR3 DNA follows: TGTGCCAGCAGTAAGAGAAGAATGGTCCGGGGGCAAGAGACCCAGTACTTC. This chain joins TRBV2 and TRBJ2-5, with D possibly matching TRBD2 (6 bases). The V gene's germline CDR1 is SNHLY and CDR2 FYNNEI. The CDR3 spans 17 residues. V was trimmed by 5 bases and J by 2 bases, leaving 21 bases between them.